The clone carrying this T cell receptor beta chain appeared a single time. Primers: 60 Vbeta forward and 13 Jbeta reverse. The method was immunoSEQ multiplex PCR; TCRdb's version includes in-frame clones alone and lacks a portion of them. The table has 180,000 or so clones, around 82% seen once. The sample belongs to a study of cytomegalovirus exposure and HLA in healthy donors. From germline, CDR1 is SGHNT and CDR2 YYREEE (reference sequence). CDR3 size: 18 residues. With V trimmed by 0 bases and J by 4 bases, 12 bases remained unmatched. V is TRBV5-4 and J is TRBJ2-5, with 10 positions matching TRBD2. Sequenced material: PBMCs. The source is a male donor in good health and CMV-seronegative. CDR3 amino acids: CASSLGGASGRGRETQYF. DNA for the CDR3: TGTGCCAGCAGCTTGGGCGGGGCTAGCGGGAGAGGGCGAGAGACCCAGTACTTC.